This T cell receptor beta chain was identified in a study of T cell repertoires in cytomegalovirus infection. Germline values: CDR1 SGDLS, CDR2 YYNGEE. The CDR3 spans 12 residues. Trimming removed 0 bases at V and 13 bases at J, with 13 bases between. Comment on this clonotype: Its specificity is not known.

From the reads, TCRdb called clonotypes with MiXCR, one entry per CDR3 protein. This sample has 900,000 to 950,000 distinct CDR3 sequences, with about a third found just once. This sequence originates from a human donor in good health (CMV status not recorded). Some clones in this sample may be carry-over from other donors' samples. This material consisted of cultured CD8+ T cells from PBMCs, taken from culture after CMV antigen stimulation. The V gene is TRBV9, the J gene TRBJ1-2; D remains unclear. CDR3 loop: CASSVEPKRLTF. CDR3 sequence (DNA): TGTGCCAGCAGCGTAGAACCAAAACGCCTCACCTTC. Variable domain in full (rest from reference TRBV9 and TRBJ1-2): DSGVTQTPKHLITATGQRVTLRCSPRSGDLSVYWYQQSLDQGLQFLIQYYNGEERAKGNILERFSAQQFPDLHSELNLSSLELGDSALYFCASSVEPKRLTFGSGTRLTVV.